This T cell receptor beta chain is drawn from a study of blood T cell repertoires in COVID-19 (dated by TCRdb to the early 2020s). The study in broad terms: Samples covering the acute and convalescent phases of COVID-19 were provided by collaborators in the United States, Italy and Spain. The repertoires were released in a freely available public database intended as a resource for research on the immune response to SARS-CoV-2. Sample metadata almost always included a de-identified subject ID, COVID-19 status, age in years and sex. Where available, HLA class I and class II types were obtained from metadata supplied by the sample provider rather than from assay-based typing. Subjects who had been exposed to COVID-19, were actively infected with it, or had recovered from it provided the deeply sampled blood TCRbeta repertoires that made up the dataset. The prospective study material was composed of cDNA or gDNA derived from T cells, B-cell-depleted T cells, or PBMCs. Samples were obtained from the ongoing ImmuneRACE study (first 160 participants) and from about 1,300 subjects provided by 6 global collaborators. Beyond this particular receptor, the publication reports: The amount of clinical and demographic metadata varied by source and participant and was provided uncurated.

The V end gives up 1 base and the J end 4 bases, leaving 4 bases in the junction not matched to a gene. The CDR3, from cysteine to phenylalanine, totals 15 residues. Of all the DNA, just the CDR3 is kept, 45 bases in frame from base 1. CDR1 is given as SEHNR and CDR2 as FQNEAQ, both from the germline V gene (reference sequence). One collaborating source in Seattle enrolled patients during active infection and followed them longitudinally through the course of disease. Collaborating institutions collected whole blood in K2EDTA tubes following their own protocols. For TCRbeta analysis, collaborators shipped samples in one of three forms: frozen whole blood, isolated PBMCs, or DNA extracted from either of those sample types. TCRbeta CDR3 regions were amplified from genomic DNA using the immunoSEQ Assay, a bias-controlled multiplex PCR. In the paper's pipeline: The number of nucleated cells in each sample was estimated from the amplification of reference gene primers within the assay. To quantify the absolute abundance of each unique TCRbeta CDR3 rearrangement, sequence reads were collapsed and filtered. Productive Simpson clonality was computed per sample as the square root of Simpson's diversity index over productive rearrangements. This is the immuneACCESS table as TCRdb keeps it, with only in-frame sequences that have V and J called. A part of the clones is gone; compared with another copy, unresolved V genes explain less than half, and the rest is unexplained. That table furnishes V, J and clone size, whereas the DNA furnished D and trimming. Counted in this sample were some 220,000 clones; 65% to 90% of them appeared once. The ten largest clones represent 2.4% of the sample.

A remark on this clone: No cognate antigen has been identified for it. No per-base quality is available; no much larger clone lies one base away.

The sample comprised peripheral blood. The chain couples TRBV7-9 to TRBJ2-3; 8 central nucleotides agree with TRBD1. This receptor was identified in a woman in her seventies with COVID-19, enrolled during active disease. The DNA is TGTGCCAGCAGCTTAGGGGACAGGTCTGCAGATACGCAGTATTTT. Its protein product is CASSLGDRSADTQYF. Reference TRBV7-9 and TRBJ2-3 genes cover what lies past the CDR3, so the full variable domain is DTGVSQNPRHKITKRGQNVTFRCDPISEHNRLYWYRQTLGQGPEFLTYFQNEAQLEKSRLLSDRFSAERPKGSFSTLEIQRTEQGDSAMYLCASSLGDRSADTQYFGPGTRLTVL.